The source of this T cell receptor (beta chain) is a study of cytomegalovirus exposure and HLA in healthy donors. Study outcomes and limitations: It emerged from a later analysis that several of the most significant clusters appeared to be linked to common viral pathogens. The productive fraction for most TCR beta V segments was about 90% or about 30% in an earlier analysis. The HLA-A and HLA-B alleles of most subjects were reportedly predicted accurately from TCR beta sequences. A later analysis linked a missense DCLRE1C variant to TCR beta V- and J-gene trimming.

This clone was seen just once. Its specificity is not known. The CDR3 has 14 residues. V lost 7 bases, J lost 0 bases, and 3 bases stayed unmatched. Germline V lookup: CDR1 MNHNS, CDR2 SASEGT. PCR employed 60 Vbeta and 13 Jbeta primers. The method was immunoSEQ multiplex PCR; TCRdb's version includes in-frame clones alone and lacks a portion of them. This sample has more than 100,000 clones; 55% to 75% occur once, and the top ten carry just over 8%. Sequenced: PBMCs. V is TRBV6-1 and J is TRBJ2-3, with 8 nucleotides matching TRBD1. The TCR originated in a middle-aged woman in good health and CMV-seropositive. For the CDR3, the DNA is TGTGCCAGCACAGACAGGGGTAGCACAGATACGCAGTATTTT. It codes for CASTDRGSTDTQYF.